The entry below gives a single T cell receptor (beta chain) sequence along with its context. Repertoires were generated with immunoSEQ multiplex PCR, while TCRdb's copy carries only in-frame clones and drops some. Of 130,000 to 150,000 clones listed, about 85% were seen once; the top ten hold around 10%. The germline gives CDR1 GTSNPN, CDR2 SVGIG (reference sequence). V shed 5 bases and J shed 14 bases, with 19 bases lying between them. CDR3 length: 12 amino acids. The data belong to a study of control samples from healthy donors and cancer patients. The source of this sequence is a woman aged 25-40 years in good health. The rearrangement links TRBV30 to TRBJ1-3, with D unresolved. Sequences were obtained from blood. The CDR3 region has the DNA TGTGCCTGGGTGCACCACCGGTCTGTCTTATATTTT. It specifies CAWVHHRSVLYF. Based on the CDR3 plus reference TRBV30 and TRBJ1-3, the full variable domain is SQTIHQWPATLVQPVGSPLSLECTVEGTSNPNLYWYRQAAGRGLQLLFYSVGIGQISSEVPQNLSASRPQDRQFILSSKKLLLSDSGFYLCAWVHHRSVLYFGEGSWLTVV.